The 2 T cell receptor beta chains below come from one sample, sequenced in a study of T cell clonotyping in hematopoietic cell transplantation (dated by TCRdb to the early 2020s). Libraries were constructed by the immunoSEQ multiplex PCR assay. This immuneACCESS table, as held by TCRdb, lists in-frame sequences with V and J called but not all clones. Of the missing ones, under half trace to an unresolved V gene in checked studies; the others have no known cause. Recorded for this sample are fewer than 40,000 clones; around nine tenths of them occurred a single time. The top ten constitute over 1.5% of the sample. The sequencing sample was made of peripheral blood mononuclear cells. The receptors come from a woman in her thirties or forties in good health. Some clones in this sample may be carry-over from other donors' samples.

V usage is TRBV5-1 and J usage is TRBJ1-4; 7 nucleotides line up with TRBD1. In germline, CDR1 is SGHRS, CDR2 YFSETQ. V gave up 4 bases and J gave up 0 bases; unmatched junction bases: 9. The CDR3 is 17 amino acids. CDR3 protein: CASSLQGLGATNEKLFF. The DNA of the CDR3 is TGCGCCAGCAGCCTACAGGGGTTAGGGGCAACTAATGAAAAACTGTTTTTT.

The chain's CDR3 is CASSLGTTSSSSYNEQFF. The CDR3 DNA reads TGCGCCAGCAGCTTGGGGACAACTAGCTCTAGCTCCTACAATGAGCAGTTCTTC. V and J are TRBV5-1 and TRBJ2-1, with D maybe TRBD2 (6 bases). V shed 0 bases and J shed 0 bases, with 16 bases lying between them. This CDR3 region has 18 residues. CDR1 and CDR2 (germline): SGHRS, YFSETQ. The whole variable domain, filled in from reference TRBV5-1 and TRBJ2-1, reads KAGVTQTPRYLIKTRGQQVTLSCSPISGHRSVSWYQQTPGQGLQFLFEYFSETQRNKGNFPGRFSGRQFSNSRSEMNVSTLELGDSALYLCASSLGTTSSSSYNEQFFGPGTRLTVL.